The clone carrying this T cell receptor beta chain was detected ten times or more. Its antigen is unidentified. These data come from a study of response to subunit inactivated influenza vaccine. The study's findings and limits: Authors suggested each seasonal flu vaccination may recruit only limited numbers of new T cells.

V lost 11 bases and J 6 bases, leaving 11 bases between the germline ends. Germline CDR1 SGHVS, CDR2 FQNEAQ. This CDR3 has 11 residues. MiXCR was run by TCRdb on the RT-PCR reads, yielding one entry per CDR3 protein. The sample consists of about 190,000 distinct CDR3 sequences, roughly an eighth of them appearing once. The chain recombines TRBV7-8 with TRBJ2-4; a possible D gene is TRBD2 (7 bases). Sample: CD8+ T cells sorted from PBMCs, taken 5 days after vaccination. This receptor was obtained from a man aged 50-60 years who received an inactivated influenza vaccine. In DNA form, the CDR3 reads TGTGCCTCGAGGGGGGGAAACATTCAGTACTTC. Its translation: CASRGGNIQYF.